This T cell receptor (beta chain) was retrieved from a study of shared clonotypes between healthy human individuals. This clone was counted a single time. Sequencing was performed with immunoSEQ multiplex PCR; in TCRdb, only in-frame clones are kept and a portion is missing. The data contain millions of clones, roughly 94% of them singletons. The length of the CDR3 is 13 residues. V lost 0 bases, J lost 6 bases, and 8 bases lay in between. Germline V CDR1 and CDR2: LGHNA, YSLEER. This sequence originates from a man younger than 35 in good health. The sequencing input was naive CD4+ T cells sorted from blood. Subset of the sample: CD45RA+ positively selected. This rearrangement joins TRBV4-3 to TRBJ1-1, with D hard to call. In DNA form, the CDR3 reads TGCGCCAGCAGCCAAGAGGGTAAGGCTGAAGCTTTCTTT. It codes for CASSQEGKAEAFF.